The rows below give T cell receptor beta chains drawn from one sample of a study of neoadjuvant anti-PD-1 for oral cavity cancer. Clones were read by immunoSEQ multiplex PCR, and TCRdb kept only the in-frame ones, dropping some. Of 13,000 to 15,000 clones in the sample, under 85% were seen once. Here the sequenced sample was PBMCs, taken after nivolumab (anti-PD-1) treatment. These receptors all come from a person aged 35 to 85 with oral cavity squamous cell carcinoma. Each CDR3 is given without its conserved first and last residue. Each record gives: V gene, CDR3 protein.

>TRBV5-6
ASTLGGREGYT
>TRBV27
ASSLSGAEEAF
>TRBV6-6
ASSPVGNQPQH
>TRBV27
ASSFSFQGRGQPQH
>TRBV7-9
AYPSGPTDTQY
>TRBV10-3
AISERPTDEQF
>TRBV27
ASRLRGLKYEQY
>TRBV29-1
SVEGGSYNEQF
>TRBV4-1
ASSQLGDSYNEQF
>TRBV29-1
SSGRASDEQF
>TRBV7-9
ASSQTGGNYGYT
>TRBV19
ASRDSGQKYEQY
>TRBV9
ASSERYTDTQY
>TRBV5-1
ASSLDTGGTDTQY
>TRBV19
ASMRTSGTYEQF
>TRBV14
ASSLLTSGSDTQY
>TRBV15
ATSMGLASIAADTQY
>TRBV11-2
ASSLGGREEQF
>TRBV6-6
ASSYSTEAF
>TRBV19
ASSIDSGSYEQY
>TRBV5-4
ASSLDSYGYT
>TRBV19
ATRDRGQGQPQH
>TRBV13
ASSKPGQDEKLF
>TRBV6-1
ASSSDRGATF
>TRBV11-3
ASSLDRDTDTQY
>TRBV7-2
ASSLGTRGEQF
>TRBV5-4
ASSWGVETQY
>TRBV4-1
ASSQGQGPSGEQY
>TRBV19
ASSIGLISTDTQY
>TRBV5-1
ASRGSGRADEQY
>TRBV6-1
ASNHMGQGLDEQY
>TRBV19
ASSSRPDEKLF
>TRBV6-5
ASSYSFTRPNEQF
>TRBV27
ASSLSGDSRGGYGYT
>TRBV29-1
SVGSGTGRYYEQY
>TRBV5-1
ASSWERSRDTQY
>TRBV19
ASSIGGHVDTQY
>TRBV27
ASSPGTGASYEQY
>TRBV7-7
ASSLSKGTQETQY
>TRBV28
ASSHPPASGRGGYEQY
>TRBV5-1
ASSSTGERAF
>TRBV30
AWRAQNTIY